This T cell receptor (beta chain) was found in a study of cytomegalovirus exposure and HLA in healthy donors. The study, taken as a whole, reports: For TCR beta chains, V- and J-gene trimming was later linked to a missense DCLRE1C variant. Later analysis identified several of the most significant clusters that appeared linked to common viral pathogens.

This clone was counted a single time. Its antigen is not identified. Despite likely unrecorded immune exposures, the donors were nominally healthy at the time of sampling. The PCR ran on 60 Vbeta and 13 Jbeta primers. Profiling relied on immunoSEQ multiplex PCR, and the TCRdb table lists in-frame clones only, not all of them. The sample has about 94,000 clones; over 65% are singletons. The V and J ends lost 0 bases and 7 bases, in that order; junction bases with no gene match: 4. Germline V gene sequence: CDR1 SGHRS, CDR2 YFSETQ. CDR3 length: 15 residues. The sequenced sample consisted of PBMCs. The sequence was obtained from a human donor in good health. V usage is TRBV5-1 and J usage is TRBJ1-6; 7 bases map to TRBD1. As DNA, the CDR3 is TGCGCCAGCAGCTTGGGAGGGGGCCGGAATTCACCCCTCCACTTT. Residues: CASSLGGGRNSPLHF.